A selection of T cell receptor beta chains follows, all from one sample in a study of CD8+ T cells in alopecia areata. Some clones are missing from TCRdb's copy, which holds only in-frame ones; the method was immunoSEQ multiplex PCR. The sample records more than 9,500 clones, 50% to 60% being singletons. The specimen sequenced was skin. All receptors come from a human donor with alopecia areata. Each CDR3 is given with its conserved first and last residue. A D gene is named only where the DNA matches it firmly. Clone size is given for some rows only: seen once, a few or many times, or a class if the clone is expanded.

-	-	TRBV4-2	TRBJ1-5	TGTGCCAGCAGCCAAGATGGGGGGCTGGGGCAGCCCCAGCATTTT	CASSQDGGLGQPQHF
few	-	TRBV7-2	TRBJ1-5	TGTGCCAGCAGCCCTGACCGGGAAATCAATCAGCCCCAGCATTTT	CASSPDREINQPQHF
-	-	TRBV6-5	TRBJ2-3	TGTGCCAGCAGTTACCCCCGCACGGATACGCAGTATTTT	CASSYPRTDTQYF
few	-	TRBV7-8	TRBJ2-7	TGTGCCAGCAGCTTTGGAGCGTACGAGCAGTACTTC	CASSFGAYEQYF
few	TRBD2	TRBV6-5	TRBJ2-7	TGTGCCAGCAGTGACCGGACTAGCGGTTACGAGCAGTACTTC	CASSDRTSGYEQYF
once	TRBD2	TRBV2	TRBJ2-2	TGTGCCAGCAGTGAATCGTTAAAACTAGCGGGGGGGCTGTTAGACACCGGGGAGCTGTTTTTT	CASSESLKLAGGLLDTGELFF
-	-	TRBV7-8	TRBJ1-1	TGTGCCAGCAGCCATAGGAGGACTGAAGCTTTCTTT	CASSHRRTEAFF
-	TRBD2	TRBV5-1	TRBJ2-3	TGCGCCAGCAGCTTGTTGTTCAGCGGGGGGAGCACAGATACGCAGTATTTT	CASSLLFSGGSTDTQYF
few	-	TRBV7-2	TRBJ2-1	TGTGCCAGCAGCGCGGGACTGGGGAAGTACAATGAGCAGTTCTTC	CASSAGLGKYNEQFF
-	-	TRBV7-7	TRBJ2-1	TGTGCTAGCAGCTTATATTTCGGGCGGAACAATGAGCAGTTCTTC	CASSLYFGRNNEQFF
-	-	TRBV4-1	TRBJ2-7	TGTGCCAGCAGCCAAGAAACAGGGTACGAGCAGTACTTC	CASSQETGYEQYF
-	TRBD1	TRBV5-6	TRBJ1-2	TGTGCCAGCCGGATGACAGAACGACAGGGATGGAACTATGGCTACACCTTC	CASRMTERQGWNYGYTF
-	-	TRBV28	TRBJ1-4	TGTGCCGTCAGGGTGTTTACTAATGAAAAACTGTTTTTT	CAVRVFTNEKLFF
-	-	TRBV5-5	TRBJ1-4	TGTGCCAGCAGCTCGCCTATCTATTTGCCGGAGAATGAAAAACTGTTTTTT	CASSSPIYLPENEKLFF
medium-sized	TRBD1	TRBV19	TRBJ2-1	TGTGCCAGTAGCGGGCAGAGGGGGCATGAGCAGTTCTTC	CASSGQRGHEQFF
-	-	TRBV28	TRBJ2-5	TGTGCCAGCAGCCGAAGCCGGAACCAAGAGACCCAGTACTTC	CASSRSRNQETQYF
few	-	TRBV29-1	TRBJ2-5	TGCAGCGTCGTCGACATTAAAGAGACCCAGTACTTC	CSVVDIKETQYF
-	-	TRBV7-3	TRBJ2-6	TGTGCCAGCAGCTTAAGCTCTGGGGCCAACGTCCTGACTTTC	CASSLSSGANVLTF
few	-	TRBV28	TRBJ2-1	TGTGCCAGCAGTGCCCAGACAGGTTTTAATGAGCAGTTCTTC	CASSAQTGFNEQFF
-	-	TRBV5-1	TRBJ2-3	TGCGCCAGCAGCTTGGGACGTAGGGGGCGGGAAGATACGCAGTATTTT	CASSLGRRGREDTQYF
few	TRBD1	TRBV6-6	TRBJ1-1	TGTGCCAGCAGTTGGCGGACAGGGGGGACTGAAGCTTTCTTT	CASSWRTGGTEAFF
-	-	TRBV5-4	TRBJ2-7	TGTGCCAGCAGTCCACGCGTCTCTGACGAGCAGTACTTC	CASSPRVSDEQYF